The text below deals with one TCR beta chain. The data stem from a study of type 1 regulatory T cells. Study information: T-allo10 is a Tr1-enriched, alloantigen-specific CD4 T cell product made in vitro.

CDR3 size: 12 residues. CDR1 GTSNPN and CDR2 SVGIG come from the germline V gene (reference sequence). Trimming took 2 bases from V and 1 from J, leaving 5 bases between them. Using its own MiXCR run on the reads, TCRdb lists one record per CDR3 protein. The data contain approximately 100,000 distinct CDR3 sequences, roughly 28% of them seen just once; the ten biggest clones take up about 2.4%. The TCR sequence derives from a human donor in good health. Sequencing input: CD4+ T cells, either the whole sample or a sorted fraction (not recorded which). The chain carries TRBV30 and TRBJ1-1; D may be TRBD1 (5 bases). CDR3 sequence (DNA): TGTGCCTGGAGTCAGGGGAACACTGAAGCTTTCTTT. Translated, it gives CAWSQGNTEAFF.